This passage covers 11 T cell receptor beta chains from one sample sequenced in a study of T cell changes during pregnancy in multiple sclerosis. Sequenced by immunoSEQ multiplex PCR; TCRdb stores in-frame clones only, minus some. This sample has about 110,000 clones, with roughly 90% found just once. The sequenced sample was peripheral blood, obtained after pregnancy. The receptors come from a female donor with multiple sclerosis, enrolled in a pregnancy study.

The chain recombines TRBV5-1 with TRBJ1-1; D is undetermined. Germline-derived CDR1 and CDR2 are SGHRS and YFSETQ. This CDR3 spans 13 amino acids. The V and J ends lost 0 bases and 8 bases respectively, with 11 bases between them. CDR3 in amino acids: CASSLVESGEAFF. The CDR3 region has the DNA TGCGCCAGCAGCTTGGTAGAGTCGGGAGAAGCTTTCTTT.

This chain links TRBV30 with TRBJ1-3; no clear D. The germline V and J ends were trimmed by 0 bases and 4 bases, with 4 bases remaining between them. The CDR3 runs 12 residues. The germline CDR1 and CDR2 sequences are GTSNPN and SVGIG (reference sequence). The CDR3 region has the DNA TGTGCCTGGAGTGTAGCGGGAAACACCATATATTTT. It translates to CAWSVAGNTIYF.

The J gene is TRBJ1-2, the V gene TRBV4-1, with unresolved D. Germline-derived CDR1 and CDR2 are MGHRA and YSYEKL. The CDR3 totals 13 residues. The V end was cut by 5 bases, the J end by 11 bases, with 18 bases between. The CDR3: CASSLVGGDKYTF. The CDR3 nucleotides are TGCGCCAGCAGCTTAGTCGGCGGGGATAAGTACACCTTC.

The chain combines TRBV6-1 with TRBJ2-7; tentative D call: TRBD2 (5 bases). V lost 11 bases, J lost 0 bases, and 17 bases lay in between. Germline V gene data show CDR1 as MNHNS and CDR2 as SASEGT. This CDR3 is built from 14 residues. This CDR3 is CACRGWQTSYEQYF. The CDR3 nucleotides are TGTGCCTGCCGGGGTTGGCAAACCTCCTACGAGCAGTACTTC.

The rearrangement links TRBV29-1 to TRBJ2-2; perhaps TRBD2 as D (6 bases). The germline V gene encodes CDR1 SQVTM and CDR2 ANQGSEA. The CDR3 is 14 residues long. CDR3 protein: CGAGAAGNTGELFF. For the CDR3, the DNA is TGCGGAGCTGGGGCAGCGGGGAACACCGGGGAGCTGTTTTTT.

V usage is TRBV6-1 and J usage is TRBJ2-4; D perhaps matches TRBD2 (6 bases). In germline, CDR1 is MNHNS, CDR2 SASEGT. CDR3 length: 17 amino acids. The ends were cut back, 0 bases at V and 0 bases at J, with 12 bases in the middle. The DNA of the CDR3 is TGTGCCAGCAGTGAAGCGGTTGGGGGACTAGCCAAAAACATTCAGTACTTC. This gives the protein CASSEAVGGLAKNIQYF.

The chain links TRBV11-3 to TRBJ2-3; D might be TRBD2 (6 bases). Germline CDR1 SGHNT, CDR2 YENEEA. The germline V and J ends were trimmed by 1 base and 4 bases, with 6 bases remaining between them. The CDR3 is 13 amino acids. The chain's CDR3 is CASSLGGADTQYF. CDR3 coding DNA: TGTGCCAGCAGCTTAGGGGGGGCAGATACGCAGTATTTT.

The gene calls are TRBV5-1 and TRBJ2-3; the D gene is possibly TRBD2 (5 bases). Germline loops: CDR1 SGHRS, CDR2 YFSETQ. The CDR3 sequence is 15 residues long. V was shortened by 3 bases and J by 0 bases, with 11 bases between the two germline ends. CDR3 sequence: CASSYGIQSTDTQYF. CDR3 DNA sequence: TGCGCCAGCAGCTACGGGATACAGAGCACAGATACGCAGTATTTT.

V is TRBV23-1 and J is TRBJ2-1; 12 bases map to TRBD2. Being an ORF, TRBV23-1 has a function that is uncertain. CDR3 size: 16 residues. The ends lost 3 bases at V and 4 bases at J; junction bases unmatched: 4. CDR3 in DNA: TGCGCCAGCAGTCACTTCGGGACTAGCGGGTACAATGAGCAGTTCTTC. Amino acid sequence: CASSHFGTSGYNEQFF.

The rearrangement joins TRBV5-4 to TRBJ2-7, with 8 bases fitting TRBD1. V was clipped by 4 bases and J by 3 bases; unmatched bases: 9. Germline assignment: CDR1 SGHNT and CDR2 YYREEE (reference sequence). The CDR3 spans 15 residues. CDR3 DNA sequence: TGTGCCAGCAGCCCCACGGGACAGGCCCTCTACGAGCAGTACTTC. This gives the protein CASSPTGQALYEQYF.

The rearrangement links TRBV18 to TRBJ1-1, with 7 bases lining up with TRBD1. With 1 base clipped from V and 5 bases from J, the junction kept 13 bases outside the gene matches. Germline assignment: CDR1 KGHSH and CDR2 LQKENI. CDR3 length equals 17 residues. CDR3 bases: TGTGCCAGCTCACCACGGAGCACAGGGGTTTTGGGTACTGAAGCTTTCTTT. Amino acid sequence: CASSPRSTGVLGTEAFF.